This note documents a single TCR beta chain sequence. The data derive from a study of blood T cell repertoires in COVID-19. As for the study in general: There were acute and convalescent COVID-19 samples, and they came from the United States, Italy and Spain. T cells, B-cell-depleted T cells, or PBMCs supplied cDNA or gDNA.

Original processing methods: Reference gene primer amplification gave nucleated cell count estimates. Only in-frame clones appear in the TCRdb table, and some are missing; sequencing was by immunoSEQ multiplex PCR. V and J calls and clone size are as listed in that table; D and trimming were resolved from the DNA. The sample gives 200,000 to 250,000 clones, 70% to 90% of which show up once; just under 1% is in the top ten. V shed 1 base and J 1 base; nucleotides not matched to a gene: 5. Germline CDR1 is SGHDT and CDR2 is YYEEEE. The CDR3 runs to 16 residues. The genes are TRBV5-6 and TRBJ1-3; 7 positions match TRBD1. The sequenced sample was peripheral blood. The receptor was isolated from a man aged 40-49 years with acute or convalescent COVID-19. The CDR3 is CASSLTGESSGNTIYF. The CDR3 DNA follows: TGTGCCAGCAGCTTGACAGGGGAATCATCTGGAAACACCATATATTTT.